A single T cell receptor (beta chain) is shown here with its context. Its specificity is unknown. The data were obtained in a study of beta chain features in type 1 diabetes. Study-wide background: The number of sorted cells examined across all samples was some 100 million.

The sequenced template was cDNA made from the entire isolated RNA. Measured with immunoSEQ multiplex PCR; TCRdb has only the in-frame clones, and not every one. Of 500,000 to 850,000 clones in the sample, roughly an eighth were seen once. General study results and limits: TCRB CDR3 length was moderately but significantly reduced in all four CD4+ subsets of Type 1 diabetes patients. The naive, central memory and Treg TCRB repertoires showed an apparent similarity that was greater among patients than among healthy donors. HLA influence on TCRB rearrangement stayed unresolved here.

It was one heparinised blood draw, averaging about 120 mL, that each donor gave. The sequence came from a man younger than 30 with type 1 diabetes. Sample: naive CD4+ T cells from blood.

In DNA, the CDR3 is TGTGCCAGCAGCTCCCTAGGCGGTGAGCAGTTCTTC. Protein: CASSSLGGEQFF. The rearrangement joins TRBV7-3 to TRBJ2-1; D unresolved. Trimming left V 4 bases short and J 9 bases short, with 10 bases between. Germline V gives CDR1 SGHTA, CDR2 FQGTGA. The CDR3 covers 12 residues.